The T cell receptor beta chain described here comes from a study of shared clonotypes between healthy human individuals (dated by TCRdb to about 2020). Background for the entire study: The cohort included three men and a couple of women between 18 and 49 years of age. For each donor, three plates each were used for CD4 naive and CD4 memory, two plates were used for CD8 naive, and one plate was used for CD8 memory. Each donor's leukapheresis produced roughly between about 0.8 and 10 billion PBMCs. To estimate repertoire size and how much clonotypes are shared between individuals, the study performed deep sequencing of blood TCR repertoires from a few healthy adults. To increase sequencing depth and limit assay-specific biases, different laboratories used diverse techniques to prepare libraries and sequence TCR repertoires. Results the study describes overall, beyond this receptor: Naive subsets generally had larger estimated clonotype richness than memory subsets did. Compared with non-shared clonotypes, clonotypes shared by all four sorted-subset donors had higher generation probabilities. The genetic and exposure-history diversity represented was limited by the small number of donors. Sampling was restricted to blood, and TCR repertoires in tissue are likely to differ from TCR repertoires in blood. Incomplete sequencing was indicated by rarefaction of sorted-subset datasets, despite the large sequencing depth. Based on pairwise subsampling, the degree of clonotype sharing among donors was expected to be affected by sequencing depth. When a handful of donors were compared, the shared fraction of clonotypes was about 5% for naive CD4, roughly 3.3% for naive CD8, roughly 2.5% for memory CD4, and 0.4% for memory CD8.

The CDR3 contains 15 residues, cysteine and phenylalanine counted. The CDR3 DNA has 45 bases and is translated from base 1. Trimming costs V 1 base and J 2 bases, and their ends lie 10 bases apart. Reading the germline V gene gives CDR1 SGHTA and CDR2 FQGNSA. Using the deep immunoSEQ assay, multiplex PCR amplified TCR CDR3 regions from genomic DNA. For each cell subset, the extracted genomic DNA was distributed evenly across all wells of several immunoSEQ 96-well plates, and each plate served as one replicate. For sorted subsets, around 0.2 ug genomic DNA, equal to some 30,000 T cell genomes, was loaded into each replicate PCR. The purified libraries were quantified using a Qubit 3.0 fluorometer, sized with a Bioanalyzer 2100, and then quantified again using the KAPA Library Quantification kit. A separate single-read 150-cycle Illumina NextSeq 550 flow cell was used to sequence each immunoSEQ 96-well plate. The authors' analysis ran thus. Because only junctional sequences without quality scores were contained in the immunoSEQ output, filtering matching that applied to full-length reads could not be performed. To assign V/J genes and CDR3, sequences were annotated against IMGT germline references using PyIR, a Python wrapper for IgBLAST v1.9. Reads were removed for weak V/J assignments (E-value above 1e-6), missing CDR3, stop codons, out-of-frame junctions, or ambiguous translated residues. V3J clonotypes were defined by identical inferred V gene, J gene, and CDR3 amino acid sequence. Percentage overlap between repertoires was calculated by dividing the number of shared unique clonotypes by the size of the smaller repertoire. Richness of each repertoire was evaluated using RTK rarefaction, the Chao1 estimator, and Recon v2.1 estimates of unobserved clonotypes. Generation probabilities for all TCRbeta clonotypes obtained by the gDNA method from a few donors were computed using OLGA. What TCRdb holds here is the immuneACCESS table cut down to in-frame rearrangements. Part of the clones is not present; checked against another copy, under half of the missing clones reflect an unresolved V gene, and the others are unexplained. V and J calls and clone size are given by that table; D and trimming were obtained from the DNA. For this sample there are around 1.5 million clones; nearly 99% appear just once. The leading ten clones occupy roughly 0.4% of the sample.

Note on this clone: Its antigen remains undetermined. It has no much larger one-base neighbor in the sample; base qualities were not kept.

Healthy HIV-negative adults with no recently reported acute infections or vaccinations were included as donors. Every donor was a Caucasian adult residing in Nashville, Tennessee, USA. CD4+ T cells were enriched by magnetic negative selection, after which naive cells were positively selected on CD45RA and the negative fraction was taken as the memory subset. After blood collection by leukapheresis, PBMCs were isolated using Ficoll-Histopaque density gradient centrifugation and then cryopreserved in the vapor phase of liquid nitrogen. Analytical flow cytometry was used to check the purity and quantity of each magnetically sorted T cell population. From each sorted fraction, genomic DNA was isolated and quantified by UV absorbance on a Nanodrop 2000c.

The sequence is built from TRBV7-2 and TRBJ2-3; matching of 5 bases hints at TRBD1 as the D gene. This receptor was obtained from a man younger than 45 in good health. Specimen: naive CD4+ T cells sorted from blood. The sample's cell subset or site label, in plain terms: CD45RA+ positively selected. In nucleotide form, the sequence is TGTGCCAGCAGCTTAGGGCAGGGCTACACAGATACGCAGTATTTT. Translation gives CASSLGQGYTDTQYF.